These 18 T cell receptor beta chains originate from one sample sequenced in a study of metastatic and nonmetastatic thyroid tumors. Via MiXCR, TCRdb re-called the PCR reads. The sample lists 7,000 to 10,000 clones, roughly a quarter occurring once. Thyroid surgery had not been preceded by any treatment in any patient. The sequencing sample was made of tumor tissue. The source of these receptors is a female donor with papillary thyroid cancer or a benign thyroid nodule (not recorded which). Some clones in this sample may be carry-over from other donors' samples.

By proportion, this clone is medium-sized. This chain uses TRBV27 with TRBJ2-1; D assignment may be TRBD1 or TRBD2 (5 bases each). V shed 3 bases and J shed 8 bases, with 20 bases lying between them. Germline V CDR1 and CDR2: MNHEY, SMNVEV (reference sequence). There are 16 residues in the CDR3. Written as DNA, the CDR3 is TGTGCCAGCAGTTTCGTCGGGACGCCCAGGGTACATGAGCAGTTCTTC. As protein: CASSFVGTPRVHEQFF.

V and J are TRBV20-1 and TRBJ2-7, with a tentative D call TRBD2 (5 bases). The germline V gene encodes CDR1 DFQATT and CDR2 SNEGSKA (reference sequence). The CDR3 contains 13 residues. Trimming took 0 bases from V and 6 from J, leaving 12 bases between them. The CDR3 protein is CSARDGMGSEQYF. The CDR3 DNA reads TGCAGTGCTAGAGACGGGATGGGTTCCGAGCAGTACTTC.

In the case of this clone: No conserved phenylalanine or tryptophan is present at the end of the CDR3, so a read error is the likely explanation. The limits of the CDR3 on the DNA are not certain, so only TCRdb's listed CDR3 is given. V and J are TRBV20-1 and TRBJ1-2. Germline assignment: CDR1 DFQATT and CDR2 SNEGSKA (reference sequence). The CDR3 has 11 amino acids, counting both end residues. This CDR3 reads CSASELYGYPL.

This clone ranks as medium-sized (0.01 to 0.1%). The V gene is TRBV28, the J gene TRBJ1-1, with D maybe TRBD1 (5 bases). V was cut by 3 bases and J by 0 bases, with 11 bases left in between. Germline V gene sequence: CDR1 MDHEN, CDR2 SYDVKM. The CDR3 covers 15 residues. CDR3 nucleotide sequence: TGTGCCAGCAGTTTGCAGACAGAGATGAACACTGAAGCTTTCTTT. Its translation is CASSLQTEMNTEAFF.

The chain links TRBV6-1 to TRBJ1-1; D may be TRBD1 (5 bases). The germline gives CDR1 MNHNS, CDR2 SASEGT. The CDR3 has 15 residues. Trimming cost V 0 bases and J 4 bases, with 12 bases left between them. The CDR3 reads CASSEAGQTVTEAFF. The DNA for the CDR3 is TGTGCCAGCAGTGAAGCTGGCCAGACAGTCACTGAAGCTTTCTTT.

This clone appeared many times. V gene TRBV10-3 combines with J gene TRBJ1-3; D ambiguous. Deletions cut 3 bases from V and 0 bases from J, with 9 bases between. Germline lookup yields CDR1 ENHRY and CDR2 SYGVKD. This CDR3 region has 15 residues. CDR3 sequence: CAISDWTDSGNTIYF. Here the CDR3 DNA reads TGTGCCATCAGTGATTGGACGGACTCTGGAAACACCATATATTTT.

In DNA, the CDR3 is TGTGCCTGGAGTGCGGGACATACTCCTGGCTACACCTTC. It is translated as CAWSAGHTPGYTF. V and J are TRBV30 and TRBJ1-2; D perhaps matches TRBD1 (6 bases). The germline V and J ends were trimmed by 1 base and 7 bases, with 13 bases remaining between them. This CDR3 has 13 residues. From germline, CDR1 is GTSNPN and CDR2 SVGIG (reference sequence).

The CDR3, as DNA: TGTGCCAGCTCCCAAAGGGACCTAGGGGCAGATACGCAGTATTTT. It yields the protein CASSQRDLGADTQYF. V is TRBV9 and J is TRBJ2-3, with D perhaps being TRBD1 or TRBD2 (5 bases each). V was clipped by 7 bases and J by 4 bases, with 19 bases between them. The CDR3 length is 15 residues. Germline CDR1 SGDLS, CDR2 YYNGEE.

CDR3 protein: CASTRLAENTGELFF. CDR3 sequence (DNA): TGCGCCAGCACCAGACTAGCGGAGAACACCGGGGAGCTGTTTTTT. V and J are TRBV10-1 and TRBJ2-2; 9 bases map to TRBD2. Germline V gives CDR1 WNHNN, CDR2 SYGVQD (reference sequence). Losses at the gene ends were 7 bases for V and 1 base for J; bases not matched to a gene: 4. CDR3 length equals 15 residues.

This clone has a single count. The genes are TRBV5-1 and TRBJ1-6; tentatively, D is TRBD1 (5 bases). The CDR3 is 15 residues long. Germline assignment: CDR1 SGHRS and CDR2 YFSETQ. V shed 0 bases and J shed 7 bases, with 11 bases lying between them. The CDR3 nucleotides read TGCGCCAGCAGCTTGGTGCGGGGCTGGAATTCACCCCTCCACTTT. Its translation is CASSLVRGWNSPLHF.

By sample share, this clone is medium-sized. V gene TRBV27 combines with J gene TRBJ2-7, with TRBD2 matching 14 bases. With 5 bases clipped from V and 7 bases from J, the junction kept 10 bases outside the gene matches. Germline values: CDR1 MNHEY, CDR2 SMNVEV (reference sequence). The length of the CDR3 is 16 residues. The CDR3 nucleotides read TGTGCCAGCAGTAATTACGGGACTAGCGGGAGAGGGGAGCAGTACTTC. This translates into CASSNYGTSGRGEQYF.

V and J are TRBV5-1 and TRBJ1-1, with D uncertain. Germline lookup yields CDR1 SGHRS and CDR2 YFSETQ. V lost 0 bases to trimming and J lost 3 bases, with 15 bases between them. The CDR3 length is 16 residues. This CDR3 is CASSLATALGDTEAFF. The CDR3 DNA sequence: TGCGCCAGCAGCTTGGCGACCGCCCTTGGGGACACTGAAGCTTTCTTT.

Within the sample, this clone is medium-sized (0.01 to 0.1%). The chain links TRBV24-1 to TRBJ1-2, with 7 bases lining up with TRBD1. The CDR3 is made up of 14 amino acids. The germline CDR1 and CDR2 sequences are KGHDR and SFDVKD. J was trimmed by 4 bases and V by 3 bases; bases with no gene match: 4. The CDR3 coding sequence is TGTGCCACCAGTGATCGACAGGGCTTCTATGGCTACACCTTC. Amino acids: CATSDRQGFYGYTF.

This clone was counted between two and nine times. A read error may produce the germline difference seen at one junction end. This sequence joins TRBV12-3 or TRBV12-4 and TRBJ1-1; no definite D call. There are 14 residues in the CDR3. CDR3 DNA sequence: TGTGCCAGTAGGGAACTTGGGGTGTACACTGAAGCTCTCTTT. Amino acids: CASRELGVYTEALF.

J is TRBJ2-5 and V is TRBV20-1, with 7 bases matching TRBD1. V gave up 5 bases and J gave up 5 bases; unmatched junction bases: 11. Germline loops: CDR1 DFQATT, CDR2 SNEGSKA (reference sequence). This CDR3 is 14 amino acids long. CDR3 nucleotides: TGCAGTGCTCCTATGACAGGGAGATGGGAGACCCAGTACTTC. It yields the protein CSAPMTGRWETQYF.

This clone was seen once. Here the CDR3 reads CSARASLSYEQYV. CDR3 nucleotides: TGCAGTGCTAGAGCCTCACTCTCCTACGAGCAGTACGTC. The V call is TRBV20-1, the J call TRBJ2-7, with D hard to call. The CDR3 spans 13 residues. Trimming left V 1 base short and J 0 bases short, with 7 bases between. The germline V gene has CDR1 DFQATT and CDR2 SNEGSKA (reference sequence).

This clone appeared many times. The chain links TRBV7-2 to TRBJ2-3; tentative D call: TRBD1 (6 bases). V was trimmed by 5 bases and J by 7 bases, leaving 37 bases between them. The CDR3 is 21 amino acids. Germline V lookup: CDR1 SGHTA, CDR2 FQGNSA. The CDR3 DNA follows: TGTGCCAGCAGCACAGAACTCGAGGTTTTTCGAGGGGGACGACCTTCCCATACGCAGTATTTT. The encoded protein is CASSTELEVFRGGRPSHTQYF.

CDR3 sequence reads: CASKGKLVVGGIYNEQFF. CDR3 nucleotide sequence: TGTGCCAGCAAAGGGAAGTTAGTTGTGGGCGGGATCTACAATGAGCAGTTCTTC. This sequence joins TRBV6-5 and TRBJ2-1, with D perhaps TRBD2 (6 bases). The length of the CDR3 is 18 residues. Germline CDR1 and CDR2: MNHEY and SVGAGI. V was cut by 7 bases and J by 3 bases, with 25 bases left in between.